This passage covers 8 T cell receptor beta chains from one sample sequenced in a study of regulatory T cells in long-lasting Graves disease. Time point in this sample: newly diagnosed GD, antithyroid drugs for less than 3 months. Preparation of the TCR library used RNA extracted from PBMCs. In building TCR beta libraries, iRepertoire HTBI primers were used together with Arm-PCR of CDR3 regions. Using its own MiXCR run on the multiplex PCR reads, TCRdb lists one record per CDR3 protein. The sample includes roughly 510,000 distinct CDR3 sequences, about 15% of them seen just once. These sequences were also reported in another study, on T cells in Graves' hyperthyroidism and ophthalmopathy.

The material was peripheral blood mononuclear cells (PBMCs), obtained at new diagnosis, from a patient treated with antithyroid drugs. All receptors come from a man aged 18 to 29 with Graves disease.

The DNA of the CDR3 is TGTGCCAGCAGCCGACTCGGGACAGGAGCCTACGAGCAGTACTTC. It codes for CASSRLGTGAYEQYF. The chain recombines TRBV7-2 with TRBJ2-7; 8 nucleotides match TRBD1. V shed 5 bases and J 2 bases; nucleotides not matched to a gene: 8. CDR3 length: 15 residues. The germline CDR1 and CDR2 sequences are SGHTA and FQGNSA.

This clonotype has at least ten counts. Here the CDR3 reads CASSLKARLDSYNEQFF. As DNA, the CDR3 is TGTGCCAGCAGTTTAAAAGCGAGATTAGACTCCTACAATGAGCAGTTCTTC. The rearrangement uses TRBV27 and TRBJ2-1; D ambiguous. Trimming shortened V by 2 bases and J by 0 bases, and 14 bases separated the two germline ends. This CDR3 has 17 amino acids. Germline CDR1 MNHEY, CDR2 SMNVEV (reference sequence).

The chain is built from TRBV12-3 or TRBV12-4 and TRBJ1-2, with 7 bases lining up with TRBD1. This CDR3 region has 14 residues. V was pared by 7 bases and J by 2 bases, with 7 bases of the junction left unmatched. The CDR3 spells CASTPRTGNYGYTF. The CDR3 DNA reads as TGTGCCAGCACCCCCCGGACAGGCAACTATGGCTACACCTTC.

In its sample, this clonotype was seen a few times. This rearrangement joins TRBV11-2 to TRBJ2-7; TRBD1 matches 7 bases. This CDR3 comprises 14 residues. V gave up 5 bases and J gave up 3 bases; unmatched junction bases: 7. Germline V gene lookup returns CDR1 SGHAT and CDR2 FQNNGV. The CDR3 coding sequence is TGTGCCAGCAGCGATCCGACAGGGCTCTACGAGCAGTACTTC. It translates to CASSDPTGLYEQYF.

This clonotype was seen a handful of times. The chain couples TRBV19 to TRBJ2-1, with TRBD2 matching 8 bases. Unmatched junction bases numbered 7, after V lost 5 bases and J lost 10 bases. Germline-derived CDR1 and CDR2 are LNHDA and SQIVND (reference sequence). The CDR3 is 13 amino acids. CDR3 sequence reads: CASSARTSPEQFF. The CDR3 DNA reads TGTGCCAGTAGTGCCCGGACTAGCCCAGAGCAGTTCTTC.

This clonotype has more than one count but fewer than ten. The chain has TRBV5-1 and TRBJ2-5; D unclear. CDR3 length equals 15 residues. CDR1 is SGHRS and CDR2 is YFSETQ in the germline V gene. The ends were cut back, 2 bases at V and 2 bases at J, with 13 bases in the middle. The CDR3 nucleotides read TGCGCCAGCAGCTTATCACCGGGCCAACAAGAGACCCAGTACTTC. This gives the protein CASSLSPGQQETQYF.

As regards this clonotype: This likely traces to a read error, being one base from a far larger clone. The CDR3 nucleotides are TGTGCCAGCAGCCGACTGGGCGTCCTCTCCTACGAGCAGTACTTC. This translates into CASSRLGVLSYEQYF. This rearrangement joins TRBV5-1 to TRBJ2-7; D uncertain. The germline gives CDR1 SGHRS, CDR2 YFSETQ. This CDR3 has 15 amino acids.

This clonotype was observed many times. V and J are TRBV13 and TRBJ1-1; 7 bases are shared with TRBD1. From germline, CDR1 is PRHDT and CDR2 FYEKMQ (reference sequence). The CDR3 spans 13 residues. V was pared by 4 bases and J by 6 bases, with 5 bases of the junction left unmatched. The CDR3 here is CASSYDRAPEAFF. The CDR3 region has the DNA TGTGCCAGCAGCTACGACAGGGCCCCTGAAGCTTTCTTT.